The rows below give T cell receptor beta chains drawn from one sample of a study of OX40 agonist ivuxolimab in advanced cancers. Libraries were prepared by immunoSEQ multiplex PCR; TCRdb keeps only in-frame clonotypes and omits some of them. Among around 70,000 clones listed, roughly 82% were seen once. The material was CD4+ or CD8+ T cells sorted from blood, obtained in a trial of the OX40 agonist ivuxolimab. The receptors shown here come from an adult with an advanced solid tumor such as melanoma, head and neck, liver or kidney cancer. The CDR3 runs from the conserved cysteine through the conserved F or W. A D gene is named only where the DNA matches it firmly. A clone size is listed for some rows: how often the clone was seen (once, few, many), or a class if it is expanded.

NA | once | TRBJ1-5 | TRBV11-2 | TGTGCCAGCAGCTCCGGGCCGAATCAGCCCCAGCATTTT | CASSSGPNQPQHF
NA | NA | TRBJ1-6 | TRBV12-5 | TGTGCTAGTGGTTTGGGGACAGCCATACATTCACCCCTCCACTTT | CASGLGTAIHSPLHF
NA | once | TRBJ1-2 | TRBV20-1 | TGCAGTGCTAGTCGGGACTATGGCTACACCTTC | CSASRDYGYTF
NA | NA | TRBJ2-7 | TRBV4-2 | TGTGCCAGCAGCTTGGGTGGCGACGCCTACGAGCAGTACTTC | CASSLGGDAYEQYF
NA | NA | TRBJ1-1 | TRBV7-9 | TGTGCCAGCAGCCCCAGGGACACTGAAGCTTTCTTT | CASSPRDTEAFF
NA | NA | TRBJ1-2 | TRBV5-1 | TGCGCCAGCAGCTTAGTGCGAGCTAACTATGGCTACACCTTC | CASSLVRANYGYTF
NA | NA | TRBJ2-7 | TRBV19 | TGTGCCAGTAACCCATCGTATGCGACCTCCTACGAGCAGTACTTC | CASNPSYATSYEQYF
NA | NA | TRBJ2-5 | TRBV25-1 | TGTGCCAGTACAGGGCGAGAGACCCAGTACTTC | CASTGRETQYF
NA | many | TRBJ1-2 | TRBV6-1 | TGTGCCAGCCTTGGAGTAACCTATGGCTACACCTTC | CASLGVTYGYTF
TRBD2 | NA | TRBJ2-7 | TRBV5-1 | TGCGCCAGCAGTCCCAGCGGGGGGATCTACGAGCAGTACTTC | CASSPSGGIYEQYF
NA | NA | TRBJ2-3 | TRBV5-1 | TGCGCCAGCAGCTTTTGGGTCCCTGGGAAGGGGCCTGATACGCAGTATTTT | CASSFWVPGKGPDTQYF
NA | NA | TRBJ1-2 | TRBV2 | TGTGCCAGCAGTGATCCCCCGGGCTCACCTAACTATGGCTACACCTTC | CASSDPPGSPNYGYTF
NA | NA | TRBJ1-4 | TRBV5-1 | TGCGCCAGCAGCTTGACCCCCAGCGAAAAACTGTTTTTT | CASSLTPSEKLFF
TRBD2 | NA | TRBJ2-2 | TRBV19 | TGTGCCAGTAGTATTGCGGGGGGCCTCGCCACCGGGGAGCTGTTTTTT | CASSIAGGLATGELFF
NA | NA | TRBJ2-7 | TRBV7-9 | TGTGCCAGCAGCTTAGCTCCGGGACTCGTTAGGGGCGAGCAGTACTTC | CASSLAPGLVRGEQYF
NA | NA | TRBJ2-3 | TRBV7-3 | TGTGCCAGCAGCTTAGGTTCGCATGCAGATACGCAGTATTTT | CASSLGSHADTQYF
NA | NA | TRBJ1-4 | TRBV11-2 | TGTGCCAGCAGCACCGGGGTGAGCACTAATGAAAAACTGTTTTTT | CASSTGVSTNEKLFF
NA | NA | TRBJ1-6 | TRBV19 | TGTGCCAGTAGCCGGGGCAGTACTAATTCACCCCTCCACTTT | CASSRGSTNSPLHF
TRBD1 | NA | TRBJ2-7 | TRBV28 | TGTGCCAGCAGAGGCGGCGGGACAGGTTCCTACGAGCAGTACTTC | CASRGGGTGSYEQYF
TRBD1 | NA | TRBJ2-4 | TRBV5-8 | TGTGCCAGCAGCTGGGACAGGGGGCTGCCTGAAGCCAAAAACATTCAGTACTTC | CASSWDRGLPEAKNIQYF
NA | few | TRBJ1-2 | TRBV11-2 | TGTGCCAGCAGCTCCAATAACTATGGCTACACCTTC | CASSSNNYGYTF
TRBD1 | NA | TRBJ2-1 | TRBV7-2 | TGTGCCAGCAGCCACAGGACAGGGAGGATCAATGAGCAGTTCTTC | CASSHRTGRINEQFF
TRBD1 | NA | TRBJ2-3 | TRBV18 | TGTGCCAGCTCCCCATCGGGGACAGTGGCGCAGTATTTT | CASSPSGTVAQYF
NA | once | TRBJ2-3 | TRBV19 | TGTGCCAGTAGAGTCTCATCCACAGATACGCAGTATTTT | CASRVSSTDTQYF
NA | NA | TRBJ2-6 | TRBV9 | TGTGCCAGCAGCGTCCCTTCGTCTGGGGCCAACGTCCTGACTTTC | CASSVPSSGANVLTF
TRBD2 | NA | TRBJ2-1 | TRBV5-6 | TGTGCCAGCAGCCTGTCGGGACTATCCTACAATGAGCAGTTCTTC | CASSLSGLSYNEQFF
NA | NA | TRBJ1-1 | TRBV4-3 | TGCGCCAGCAGCCAAGTCGGGGGCCCGTTTCCCACTGAAGCTTTCTTT | CASSQVGGPFPTEAFF